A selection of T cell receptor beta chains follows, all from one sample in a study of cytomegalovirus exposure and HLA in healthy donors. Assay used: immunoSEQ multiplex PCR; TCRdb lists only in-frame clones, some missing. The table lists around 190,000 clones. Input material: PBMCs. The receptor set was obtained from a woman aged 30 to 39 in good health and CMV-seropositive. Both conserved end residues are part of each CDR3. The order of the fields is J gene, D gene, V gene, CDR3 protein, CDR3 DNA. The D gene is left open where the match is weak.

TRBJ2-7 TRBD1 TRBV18 CASSPNRDRGLYEQYF TGTGCCAGCTCACCCAACCGGGACAGGGGGCTCTACGAGCAGTACTTC
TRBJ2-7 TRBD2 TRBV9 CASSVGAGGPYEQYF TGTGCCAGCAGCGTTGGAGCGGGAGGGCCCTACGAGCAGTACTTC
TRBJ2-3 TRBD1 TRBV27 CASRRDREPDTQYF TGTGCCAGCAGACGGGACAGGGAGCCAGATACGCAGTATTTT
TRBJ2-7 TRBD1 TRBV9 CASSPRTGGYEQYF TGTGCCAGCAGCCCACGGACAGGGGGCTACGAGCAGTACTTC
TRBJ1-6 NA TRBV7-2 CASSLGRMSNSPLHF TGTGCCAGCAGCTTAGGGAGGATGAGCAATTCACCCCTCCACTTT
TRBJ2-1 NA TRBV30 CAWSLHSSEQFF TGTGCCTGGAGTTTACACAGTTCTGAGCAGTTCTTC
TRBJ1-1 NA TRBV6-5 CASSYSGQEAFF TGTGCCAGCAGTTACTCGGGGCAGGAAGCTTTCTTT
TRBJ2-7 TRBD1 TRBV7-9 CASDLASGQDEQYF TGTGCCAGCGATCTAGCTTCGGGACAGGACGAGCAGTACTTC
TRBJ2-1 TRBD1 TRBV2 CASSEFGTVGNEQFF TGTGCCAGCAGTGAATTCGGGACAGTAGGAAATGAGCAGTTCTTC
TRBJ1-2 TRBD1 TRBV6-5 CASTLGDRDYGYTF TGTGCCAGCACCCTAGGGGACAGAGACTATGGCTACACCTTC
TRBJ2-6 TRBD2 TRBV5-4 CASSLVLAPYSGANVLTF TGTGCCAGCAGCTTGGTACTAGCGCCCTACTCTGGGGCCAACGTCCTGACTTTC
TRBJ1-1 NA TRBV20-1 CSARGNTEAFF TGCAGTGCACGGGGAAACACTGAAGCTTTCTTT
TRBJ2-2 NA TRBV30 CAWSTNRASNTGELFF TGTGCCTGGAGTACGAACAGGGCATCGAACACCGGGGAGCTGTTTTTT
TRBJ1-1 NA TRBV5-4 CASSWGHPNTEAFF TGTGCCAGCAGCTGGGGACATCCGAACACTGAAGCTTTCTTT
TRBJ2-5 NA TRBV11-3 CASSLSPKETQYF TGTGCCAGCAGCTTAAGTCCTAAAGAGACCCAGTACTTC
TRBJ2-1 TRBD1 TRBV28 CASSRDRLFYNEQFF TGTGCCAGCAGTCGGGACAGACTCTTTTACAATGAGCAGTTCTTC
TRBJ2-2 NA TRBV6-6 CASSYKRVGGELFF TGTGCCAGCAGTTACAAGAGGGTGGGGGGGGAGCTGTTTTTT
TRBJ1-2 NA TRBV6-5 CASSYGGRSQKGYTF TGTGCCAGCAGTTACGGAGGCAGGTCCCAAAAAGGCTACACCTTC
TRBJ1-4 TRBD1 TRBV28 CASSSYWDRNNEKLFF TGTGCCAGCAGTTCCTACTGGGACAGGAATAATGAAAAACTGTTTTTT
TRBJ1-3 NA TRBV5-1 CASSLVDSGSGNTIYF TGCGCCAGCAGCTTGGTGGACAGTGGCTCTGGAAACACCATATATTTT
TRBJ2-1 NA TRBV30 CAWSVSWEQFF TGTGCCTGGAGTGTGAGTTGGGAGCAGTTCTTC
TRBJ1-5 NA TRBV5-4 CASSLFPWQGNQPQHF TGTGCCAGCAGCTTGTTTCCTTGGCAGGGTAATCAGCCCCAGCATTTT
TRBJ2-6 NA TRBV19 CASKAGYSGANVLTF TGTGCCAGTAAGGCCGGGTACTCTGGGGCCAACGTCCTGACTTTC
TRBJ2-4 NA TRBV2 CASSADGGIQYF TGTGCCAGCAGTGCGGACGGAGGCATTCAGTACTTC
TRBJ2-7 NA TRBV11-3 CASSDAGAPYEQYF TGTGCCAGCAGCGATGCAGGGGCGCCCTACGAGCAGTACTTC
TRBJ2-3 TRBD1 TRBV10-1 CASSTGQSTDTQYF TGCGCCAGCAGTACGGGACAGAGCACAGATACGCAGTATTTT
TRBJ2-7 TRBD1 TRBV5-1 CASSVTGGRSYEQYF TGCGCCAGCAGCGTGACAGGGGGCCGCTCCTACGAGCAGTACTTC
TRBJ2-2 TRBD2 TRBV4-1 CASSRASGRTGELFF TGCGCCAGCAGCCGGGCTAGCGGGAGGACCGGGGAGCTGTTTTTT
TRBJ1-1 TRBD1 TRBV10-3 CATGTGENTEAFF TGTGCCACCGGGACAGGGGAGAACACTGAAGCTTTCTTT
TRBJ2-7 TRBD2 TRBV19 CASSPLAAGGSEQYF TGTGCCAGTAGCCCCCTAGCGGCGGGAGGCTCCGAGCAGTACTTC
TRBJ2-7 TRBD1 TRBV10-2 CAARDSGGSYEQYF TGCGCCGCCAGGGACAGCGGCGGTTCCTACGAGCAGTACTTC
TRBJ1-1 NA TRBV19 CASSPGRVISEAFF TGTGCCAGTAGTCCGGGGAGGGTTATCTCTGAAGCTTTCTTT
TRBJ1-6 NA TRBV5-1 CASSEAHNSPLHF TGCGCCAGCAGCGAGGCCCATAATTCACCCCTCCACTTT
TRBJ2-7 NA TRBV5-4 CASSLEAGPYEQYF TGTGCCAGCAGCTTGGAGGCAGGGCCCTACGAGCAGTACTTC
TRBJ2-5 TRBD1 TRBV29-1 CSGWTGRWETQYF TGCAGCGGGTGGACAGGGAGGTGGGAGACCCAGTACTTC
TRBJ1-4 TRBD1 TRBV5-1 CASSLGQGTEKLFF TGCGCCAGCAGCTTGGGACAGGGGACTGAAAAACTGTTTTTT
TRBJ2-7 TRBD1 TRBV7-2 CASTVGTAAYEQYF TGTGCCAGCACGGTGGGGACAGCAGCCTACGAGCAGTACTTC
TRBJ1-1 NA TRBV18 CASSPTSQGGEAFF TGTGCCAGCTCCCCCACGTCGCAGGGAGGAGAAGCTTTCTTT
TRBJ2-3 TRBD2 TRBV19 CASSMQRETPDTQYF TGTGCCAGTAGTATGCAGCGGGAGACCCCCGATACGCAGTATTTT
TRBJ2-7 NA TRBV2 CASSEALQTPEQYF TGTGCCAGCAGTGAAGCCCTTCAAACTCCCGAGCAGTACTTC
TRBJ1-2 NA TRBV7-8 CASSPPSYGYTF TGTGCCAGCAGCCCGCCGAGCTATGGCTACACCTTC
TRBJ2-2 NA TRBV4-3 CASSPRLYTGELFF TGCGCCAGCAGCCCCCGACTCTACACCGGGGAGCTGTTTTTT